This T cell receptor beta chain was captured in a study of molecular identifiers for immune sequencing clone quantification. From about 20,000 to 1,000,000 sorted cells, naive CD8 libraries were generated with 10%, 30% or 50% RNA. Using a CD8+CD4-CCR7+CD45RA+ phenotype, naive CD8 T cells were sorted. With listed TCR primers and previously described methods, bulk TCR libraries were prepared. TCRdb fed the PCR reads into MiXCR, producing one record per CDR3 protein. This table holds about 640,000 distinct CDR3 sequences, nearly 20% found once. This clonotype was counted many times. The CDR3 extends over 11 amino acids. The V and J ends lost 3 bases and 7 bases respectively, with 7 bases between them. Germline V CDR1 and CDR2: SGHVS, FQNEAQ.

This chain uses TRBV7-8 with TRBJ2-7; possible D gene TRBD1, 5 bases. This TCR derives from a human donor in good health. Some libraries in this study had Jurkat cell RNA spiked in. The specimen sequenced was naive CD8+ T cells from blood, with Jurkat cell RNA spiked in. Subset denoted: FACS-sorted CD8+CD4-CCR7+CD45RA+ naive T cells. This CDR3 reads CASSFSGEQYF. CDR3 coding DNA: TGTGCCAGCAGCTTTTCAGGGGAGCAGTACTTC.